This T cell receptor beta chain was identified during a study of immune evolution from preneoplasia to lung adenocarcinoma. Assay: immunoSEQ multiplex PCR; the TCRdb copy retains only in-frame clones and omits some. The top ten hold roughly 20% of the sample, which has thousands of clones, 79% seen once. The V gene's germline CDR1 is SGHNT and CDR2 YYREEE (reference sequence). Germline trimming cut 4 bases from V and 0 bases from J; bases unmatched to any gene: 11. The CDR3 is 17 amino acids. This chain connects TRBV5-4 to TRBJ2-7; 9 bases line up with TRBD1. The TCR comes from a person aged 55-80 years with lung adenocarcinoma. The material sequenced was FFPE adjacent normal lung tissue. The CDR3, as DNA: TGTGCCAGCAGCCTCTACGGACAGGGGTCCCTCTCCTACGAGCAGTACTTC. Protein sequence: CASSLYGQGSLSYEQYF.